This T cell receptor (beta chain) comes out of a study of cytotoxic CD8 clonotypes in ibrutinib-treated CLL. Whole-study results and caveats: Clonality went up at the time of ibrutinib response, stayed stable in sustained remission, and later dropped back toward its baseline level at progression.

With respect to this clone: Its specificity is not known.

Measured with immunoSEQ multiplex PCR; TCRdb has only the in-frame clones, and not every one. The table lists some 130,000 clones, 70% to 90% of them singletons. This CDR3 is built from 16 residues. Germline V gives CDR1 LNHDA, CDR2 SQIVND (reference sequence). The germline V and J ends were trimmed by 3 bases and 2 bases, with 15 bases remaining between them. Here the sequenced sample was PBMCs, taken after 24 months of ibrutinib treatment. The TCR originated in a human donor with chronic lymphocytic leukemia. This chain links TRBV19 with TRBJ2-3; TRBD2 might be the D (6 bases). The CDR3 reads CASSIGTRLDTDTQYF. The CDR3 coding sequence is TGTGCCAGTAGTATCGGGACTCGCCTGGACACAGATACGCAGTATTTT.